This T cell receptor beta chain was obtained from a study of blood T cell repertoires in COVID-19. Study context: COVID-19 samples collected from the United States, Italy and Spain covered acute and convalescent phases.

The age range of participants was roughly 18 to 90 years, with residence in some 25 US areas. Each participant's cohort was designated according to participant-reported clinical history. This clone occurred once. V lost 5 bases and J 7 bases, leaving 15 bases between the germline ends. The germline gives CDR1 SGHTA, CDR2 FQGTGA. CDR3 length: 14 residues. Per the study methods: Using reference gene primer amplification, nucleated cell counts were estimated. TCRdb's copy holds only in-frame clones and misses some; the assay was immunoSEQ multiplex PCR. For V, J and clone size, that table is used; D and trimming come from the DNA. The table has some 380,000 clones, approximately 89% seen once; the top ten hold roughly 1.4%.

This receptor was taken from a man in his thirties or forties who had recovered from COVID-19. The sample was PBMCs or T cells enriched from blood (not recorded which). The V call is TRBV7-3, the J call TRBJ2-1; no firm D call. CDR3 residues: CASSPSRYNNEQFF. Here the CDR3 DNA reads TGTGCCAGCAGCCCCTCACGGTATAATAATGAGCAGTTCTTC.